The present TCR beta chain was sequenced within a study of early T cells in non-severe SARS-CoV-2 infection. Study-wide context: RNA in bulk from unsorted whole blood was sequenced, and chains were unpaired. Broader study findings: Missing private and CD4 specificities, VDJdb matching favored anti-spike CD8 responses.

CDR1 is SNHLY and CDR2 is FYNNEI in the germline V gene. The CDR3 runs 15 residues. J was trimmed by 6 bases and V by 4 bases; bases with no gene match: 3. Researchers attached unique molecular identifiers to individual cDNA molecules. Via MiXCR, TCRdb re-called the 5' RACE reads, giving one row per CDR3 protein. The sample lists 66,000 or so distinct CDR3 sequences; approximately 13% were seen once. In its sample, this clonotype was seen a few times. As yet, its antigen is unknown. This chain connects TRBV2 to TRBJ2-1; 13 bases map to TRBD2. Material: whole blood. This clonotype was obtained from an adult who was a healthcare worker with PCR-confirmed SARS-CoV-2 infection or an uninfected control (not recorded which). The CDR3 region has the DNA TGTGCCAGCAGTGGGGGACTAGCGGGAACCAATGAGCAGTTCTTC. Protein: CASSGGLAGTNEQFF.